A single TCR beta chain is shown here with its context. Its antigen is undetermined. Cells defined as naive were viable CD3+CD4+ or CD3+CD8+ and CCR7+CD45RA+CD45RO-CD95-CD27+CD28+. This sample was included in a study of T cells after posttransplantation cyclophosphamide. Study-level findings and limits: Tissue-infiltrating T cells from skin or gut overlapped little with blood T cells. Recipient CMV seropositivity and CMV reactivation strongly tracked TRB clonality. Later blood repertoires were often dominated by clones from the donor CD8+ memory compartment.

Trimming cost V 5 bases and J 4 bases, with 21 bases left between them. CDR1 and CDR2 from the germline V gene are LNHNV and YYDKDF (reference sequence). CDR3 length equals 17 residues. Using immunoSEQ multiplex PCR, the repertoire was profiled, and TCRdb retains in-frame clones only, with some absent. The repertoire holds roughly 21,000 clones, with around 98% as singletons. The sequence was obtained from a man aged 35 to 55 in good health, CMV-negative, and a related stem cell transplant donor. The V and J genes are TRBV15 and TRBJ1-5; a possible D gene is TRBD1 (6 bases). The sample comprised naive CD8+ T cells sorted from PBMCs. The CDR3 reads CATSGPTGIIGNQPQHF. CDR3 DNA: TGTGCCACCAGCGGCCCCACAGGGATCATTGGGAATCAGCCCCAGCATTTT.